What follows is one T cell receptor (beta chain) and its context. Antigen unknown. TCRdb re-analysed the RT-PCR reads in MiXCR, keeping a single row per CDR3 protein. This sample carries hundreds of thousands of distinct CDR3 sequences, under 15% of them seen once, and the ten largest clones take about an eighth. These data originate in a study of response to subunit inactivated influenza vaccine. Study-level findings and limits: T cells newly recruited by each seasonal influenza vaccination are few, the authors suggested.

V lost 3 bases, J lost 3 bases, and 6 bases stayed unmatched. CDR3 length: 15 residues. Germline V gene data show CDR1 as DFQATT and CDR2 as SNEGSKA (reference sequence). The material was PBMCs from blood, obtained 45 days after vaccination. The chain uses TRBV20-1 and TRBJ2-2; 8 bases match TRBD1. The sequence was obtained from a man aged 45-60 years who received an inactivated influenza vaccine. DNA of the CDR3: TGCAGTGCTAGGACAGGGGCGAAGTACACCGGGGAGCTGTTTTTT. Its protein is CSARTGAKYTGELFF.